Sequencing of this TCR beta chain was carried out in a study of T cells in Graves' hyperthyroidism and ophthalmopathy. Study-wide results and limits: The model foresaw ophthalmopathy a median roughly 6 months prior to onset.

PBMCs stemmed from approximately 9.1 ml fresh peripheral blood. The CDR3 has 14 amino acids. The ends were cut back, 7 bases at V and 3 bases at J, with 16 bases in the middle. The germline gives CDR1 MNHEY, CDR2 SVGAGI. This clonotype has a count of ten or more. Its antigen remains unidentified. Amplification targeted TCR beta CDR3 regions from RNA transcripts. In the first-round RT-PCR of the TCR CDR3, the HTBI primer set was used. MiXCR, run by TCRdb on the multiplex PCR reads, gives a single entry per CDR3 protein. The data contain fewer than 300,000 distinct CDR3 sequences, about 25% of them singletons.

This receptor was taken from a man aged 35 to 55 with Graves' hyperthyroidism that later progressed to Graves' ophthalmopathy. Source material: blood. The chain employs TRBV6-5 and TRBJ2-7; tentative D call: TRBD2 (6 bases). CDR3 amino acids: CASTRPGTYYEQYF. CDR3 sequence (DNA): TGTGCCAGCACCCGGCCTGGGACTTACTACGAGCAGTACTTC.